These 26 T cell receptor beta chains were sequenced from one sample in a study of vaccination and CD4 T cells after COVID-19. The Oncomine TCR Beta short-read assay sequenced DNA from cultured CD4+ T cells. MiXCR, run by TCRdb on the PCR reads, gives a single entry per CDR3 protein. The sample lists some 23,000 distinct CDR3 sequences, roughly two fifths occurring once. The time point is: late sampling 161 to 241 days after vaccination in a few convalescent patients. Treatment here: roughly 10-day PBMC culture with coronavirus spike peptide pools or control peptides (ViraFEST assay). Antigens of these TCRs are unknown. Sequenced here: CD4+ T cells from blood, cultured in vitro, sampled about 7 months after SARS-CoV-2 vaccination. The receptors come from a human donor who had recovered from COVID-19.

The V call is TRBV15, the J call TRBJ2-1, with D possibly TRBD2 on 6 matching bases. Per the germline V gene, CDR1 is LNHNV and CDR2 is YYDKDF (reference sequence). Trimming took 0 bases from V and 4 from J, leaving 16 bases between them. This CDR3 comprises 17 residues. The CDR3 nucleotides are TGTGCCACCAGCAGAGATCTCACCCGGGAGAAGTACAATGAGCAGTTCTTC. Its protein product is CATSRDLTREKYNEQFF.

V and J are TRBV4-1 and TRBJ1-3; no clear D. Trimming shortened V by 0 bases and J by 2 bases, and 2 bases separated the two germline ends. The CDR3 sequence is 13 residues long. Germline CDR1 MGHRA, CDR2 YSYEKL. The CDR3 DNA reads TGCGCCAGCAGCCAAGATCCTGGAAACACCATATATTTT. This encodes CASSQDPGNTIYF.

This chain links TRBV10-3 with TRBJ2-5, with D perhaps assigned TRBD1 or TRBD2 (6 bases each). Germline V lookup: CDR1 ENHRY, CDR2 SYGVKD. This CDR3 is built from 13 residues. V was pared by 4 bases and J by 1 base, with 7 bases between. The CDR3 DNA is TGTGCCATCAGTGGGGGGGCCCAAGAGACCCAGTACTTC. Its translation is CAISGGAQETQYF.

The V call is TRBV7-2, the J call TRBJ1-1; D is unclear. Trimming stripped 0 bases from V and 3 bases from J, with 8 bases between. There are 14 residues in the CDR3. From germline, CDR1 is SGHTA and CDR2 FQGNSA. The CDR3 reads CASSLAVWDTEAFF. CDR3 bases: TGTGCCAGCAGCTTAGCGGTCTGGGACACTGAAGCTTTCTTT.

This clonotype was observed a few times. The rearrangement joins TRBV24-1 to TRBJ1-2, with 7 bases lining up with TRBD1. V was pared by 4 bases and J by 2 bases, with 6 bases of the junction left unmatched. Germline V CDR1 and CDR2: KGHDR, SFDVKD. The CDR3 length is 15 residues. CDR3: CATSDSMTGNYGYTF. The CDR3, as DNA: TGTGCCACCAGTGACTCCATGACAGGGAACTATGGCTACACCTTC.

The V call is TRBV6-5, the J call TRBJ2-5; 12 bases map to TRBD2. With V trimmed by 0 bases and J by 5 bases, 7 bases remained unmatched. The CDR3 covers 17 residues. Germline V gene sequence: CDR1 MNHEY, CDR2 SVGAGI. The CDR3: CASSYSASGRDGETQYF. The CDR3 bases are TGTGCCAGCAGTTACTCGGCTAGCGGGAGGGATGGGGAGACCCAGTACTTC.

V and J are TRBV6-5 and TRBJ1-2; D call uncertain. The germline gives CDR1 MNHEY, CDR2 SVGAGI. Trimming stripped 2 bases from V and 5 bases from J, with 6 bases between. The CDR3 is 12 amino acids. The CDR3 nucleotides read TGTGCCAGCAGTTACGCCGGATATGGCTACACCTTC. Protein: CASSYAGYGYTF.

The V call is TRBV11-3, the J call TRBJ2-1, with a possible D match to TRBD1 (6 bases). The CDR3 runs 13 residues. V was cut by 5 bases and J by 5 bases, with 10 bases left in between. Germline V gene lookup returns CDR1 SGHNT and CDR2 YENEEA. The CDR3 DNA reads TGTGCCAGCAGCCCCACAGGGAACAATGAGCAGTTCTTC. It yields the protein CASSPTGNNEQFF. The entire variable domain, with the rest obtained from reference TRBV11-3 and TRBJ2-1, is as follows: EAGVVQSPRYKIIEKKQPVAFWCNPISGHNTLYWYLQNLGQGPELLIRYENEEAVDDSQLPKDRFSAERLKGVDSTLKIQPAELGDSAVYLCASSPTGNNEQFFGPGTRLTVL.

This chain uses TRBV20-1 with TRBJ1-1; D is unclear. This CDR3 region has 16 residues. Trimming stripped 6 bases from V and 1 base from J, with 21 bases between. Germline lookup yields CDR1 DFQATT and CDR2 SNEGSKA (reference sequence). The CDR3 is CSAQPALILPNTEAFF. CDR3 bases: TGCAGTGCCCAACCAGCTTTGATTTTGCCGAACACTGAAGCTTTCTTT.

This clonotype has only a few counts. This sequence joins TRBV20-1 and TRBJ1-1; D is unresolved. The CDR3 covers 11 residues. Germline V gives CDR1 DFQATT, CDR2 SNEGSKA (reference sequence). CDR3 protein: CLAEDGAQAFF. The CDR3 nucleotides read TGCCTCGCAGAAGACGGCGCTCAAGCTTTCTTT.

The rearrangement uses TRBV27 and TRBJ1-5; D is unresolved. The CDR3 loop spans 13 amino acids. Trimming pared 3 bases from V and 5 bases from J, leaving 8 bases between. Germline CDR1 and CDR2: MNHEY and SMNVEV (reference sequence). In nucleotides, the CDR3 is TGTGCCAGCAGTTTCAAGTGGGATCAGCCCCAGCATTTT. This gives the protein CASSFKWDQPQHF.

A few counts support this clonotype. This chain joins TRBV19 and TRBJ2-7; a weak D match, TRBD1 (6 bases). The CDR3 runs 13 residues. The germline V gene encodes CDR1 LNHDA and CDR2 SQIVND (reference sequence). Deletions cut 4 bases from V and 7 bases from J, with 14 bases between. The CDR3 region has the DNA TGTGCCAGTAGTAAGAGCAGGGGCCTGGAGCAGTACTTC. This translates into CASSKSRGLEQYF.

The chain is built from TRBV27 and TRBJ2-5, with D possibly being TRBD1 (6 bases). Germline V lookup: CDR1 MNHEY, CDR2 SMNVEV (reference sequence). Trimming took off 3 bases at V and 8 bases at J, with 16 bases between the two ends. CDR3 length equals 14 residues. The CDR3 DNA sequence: TGTGCCAGCAGTTTCAACGTGGACAGTGTAACCCAGTACTTC. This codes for CASSFNVDSVTQYF.

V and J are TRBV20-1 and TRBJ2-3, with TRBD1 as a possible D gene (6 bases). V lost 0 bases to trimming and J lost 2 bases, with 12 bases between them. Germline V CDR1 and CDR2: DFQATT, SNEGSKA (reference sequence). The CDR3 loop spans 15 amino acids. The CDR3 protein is CSARDAGTPTDTQYF. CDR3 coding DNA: TGCAGTGCTAGAGACGCCGGGACACCCACAGATACGCAGTATTTT.

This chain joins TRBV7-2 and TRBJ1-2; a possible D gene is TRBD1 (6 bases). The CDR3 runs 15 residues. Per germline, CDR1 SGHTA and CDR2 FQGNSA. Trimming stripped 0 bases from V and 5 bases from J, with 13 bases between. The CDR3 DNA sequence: TGTGCCAGCAGCTTAGCCCCAGGGGTGGCGTATGGCTACACCTTC. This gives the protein CASSLAPGVAYGYTF. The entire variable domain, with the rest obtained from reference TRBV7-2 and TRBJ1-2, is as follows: GAGVSQSPSNKVTEKGKDVELRCDPISGHTALYWYRQSLGQGLEFLIYFQGNSAPDKSGLPSDRFSAERTGGSVSTLTIQRTQQEDSAVYLCASSLAPGVAYGYTFGSGTRLTVV.

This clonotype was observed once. The CDR3 reads CSARVGLVWDNEQFF. The CDR3 region has the DNA TGCAGTGCTAGAGTTGGGCTAGTCTGGGACAATGAGCAGTTCTTC. The V gene is TRBV20-1, the J gene TRBJ2-1; D is uncertain. This CDR3 comprises 15 residues. Trimming pared 1 base from V and 5 bases from J, leaving 15 bases between. The germline CDR1 and CDR2 sequences are DFQATT and SNEGSKA (reference sequence).

For the CDR3, the DNA is TGTGCCACCAGTGAGCGAGCGGGAGGGGATTACGAGCAGTACTTC. As protein: CATSERAGGDYEQYF. This chain connects TRBV24-1 to TRBJ2-7, with TRBD2 matching 10 bases. The CDR3 consists of 15 residues. The J segment lost 4 bases and the V segment lost 4 bases, leaving 6 bases of the junction unmatched. The germline V gene encodes CDR1 KGHDR and CDR2 SFDVKD.

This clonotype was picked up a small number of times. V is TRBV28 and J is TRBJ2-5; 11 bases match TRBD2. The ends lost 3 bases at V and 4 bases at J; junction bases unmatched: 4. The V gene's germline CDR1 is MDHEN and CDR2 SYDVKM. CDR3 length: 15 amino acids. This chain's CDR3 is CASSFSGRAGETQYF. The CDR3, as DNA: TGTGCCAGCAGTTTTAGCGGGAGGGCAGGAGAGACCCAGTACTTC.

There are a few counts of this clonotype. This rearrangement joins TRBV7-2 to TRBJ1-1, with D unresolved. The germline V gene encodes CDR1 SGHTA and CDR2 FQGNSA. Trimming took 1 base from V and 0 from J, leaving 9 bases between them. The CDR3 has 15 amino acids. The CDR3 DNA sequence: TGTGCCAGCAGCTTAGGTGGCCGATTGAACACTGAAGCTTTCTTT. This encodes CASSLGGRLNTEAFF.

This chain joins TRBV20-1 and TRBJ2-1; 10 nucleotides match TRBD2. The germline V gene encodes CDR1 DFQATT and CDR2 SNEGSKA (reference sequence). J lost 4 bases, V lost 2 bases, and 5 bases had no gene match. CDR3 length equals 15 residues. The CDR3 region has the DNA TGCAGTGCTAGATATAGCGGGAGGTATTACAATGAGCAGTTCTTC. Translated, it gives CSARYSGRYYNEQFF.

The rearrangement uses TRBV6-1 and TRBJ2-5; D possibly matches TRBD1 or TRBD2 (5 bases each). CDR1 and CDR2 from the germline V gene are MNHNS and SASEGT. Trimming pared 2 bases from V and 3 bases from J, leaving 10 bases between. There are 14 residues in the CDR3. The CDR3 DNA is TGTGCCAGCAGTGAACTGGGGCGGGAAGAGACCCAGTACTTC. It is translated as CASSELGREETQYF.

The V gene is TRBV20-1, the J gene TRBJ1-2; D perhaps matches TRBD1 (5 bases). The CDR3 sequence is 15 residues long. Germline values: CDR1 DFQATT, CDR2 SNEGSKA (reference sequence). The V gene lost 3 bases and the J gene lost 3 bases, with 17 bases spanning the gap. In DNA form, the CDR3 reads TGCAGTGCTAGTGTTGGGCAGGGTTTTTACTATGGCTACACCTTC. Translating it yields CSASVGQGFYYGYTF.

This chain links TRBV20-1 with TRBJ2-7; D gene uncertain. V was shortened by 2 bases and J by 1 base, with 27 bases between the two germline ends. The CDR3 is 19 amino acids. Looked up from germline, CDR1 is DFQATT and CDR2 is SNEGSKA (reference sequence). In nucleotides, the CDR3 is TGCAGTGCTAGATATGCCTCTGACCCATTCCGACGTCCATCCTACGAGCAGTACTTC. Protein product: CSARYASDPFRRPSYEQYF.

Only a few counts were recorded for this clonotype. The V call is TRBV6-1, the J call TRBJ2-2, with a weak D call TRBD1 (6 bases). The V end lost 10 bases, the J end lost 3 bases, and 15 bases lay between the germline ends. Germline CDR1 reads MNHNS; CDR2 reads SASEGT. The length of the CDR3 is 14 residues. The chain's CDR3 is CATAQGRDTGELFF. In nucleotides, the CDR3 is TGTGCCACAGCCCAGGGGAGAGACACCGGGGAGCTGTTTTTT.

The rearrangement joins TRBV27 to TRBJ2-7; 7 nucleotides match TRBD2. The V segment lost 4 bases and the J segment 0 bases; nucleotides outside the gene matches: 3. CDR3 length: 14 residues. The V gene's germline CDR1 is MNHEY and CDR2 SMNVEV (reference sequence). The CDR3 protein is CASSSGTNSYEQYF. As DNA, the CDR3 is TGTGCCAGCAGTTCCGGGACTAACTCCTACGAGCAGTACTTC.

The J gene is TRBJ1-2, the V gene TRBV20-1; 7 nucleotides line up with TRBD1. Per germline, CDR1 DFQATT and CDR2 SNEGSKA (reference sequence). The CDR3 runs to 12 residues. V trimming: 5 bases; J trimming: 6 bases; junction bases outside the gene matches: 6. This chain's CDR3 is CSASTGMDGYTF. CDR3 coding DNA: TGCAGTGCTTCGACAGGGATGGATGGCTACACCTTC.